A selection of T cell receptor beta chains follows, all from one sample in a study of cytomegalovirus exposure and HLA in healthy donors. Libraries were prepared by immunoSEQ multiplex PCR; TCRdb keeps only in-frame clonotypes and omits some of them. The sample has about 170,000 clones. Source material: PBMCs. The receptors originated from a woman aged 18-29 years in good health and CMV-seropositive. Both conserved end residues are part of each CDR3. D genes are given only for firm matches. The size entry is marked missing in some rows and otherwise reads once, few, many or a size class.

j_call d_call v_call clone_size cdr3_aa cdr3_nt
TRBJ1-2 TRBD1 TRBV4-2 NA CASSQPQTGVGYTF TGTGCCAGCAGCCAACCTCAGACAGGGGTTGGCTACACCTTC
TRBJ2-7 NA TRBV4-1 NA CASSQDMRLGDEQYF TGCGCCAGCAGCCAAGATATGAGACTAGGGGACGAGCAGTACTTC
TRBJ2-3 NA TRBV6-4 NA CASSEVGAPTDTQYF TGTGCCAGCAGTGAAGTGGGAGCCCCCACAGATACGCAGTATTTT
TRBJ2-1 TRBD2 TRBV5-1 NA CASSLVGFPRGGGAYNEQFF TGCGCCAGCAGCTTGGTTGGCTTCCCCCGTGGCGGGGGTGCCTACAATGAGCAGTTCTTC
TRBJ2-3 NA TRBV7-2 NA CASSLAGRRDTQYF TGTGCCAGCAGCTTAGCGGGCCGACGCGATACGCAGTATTTT
TRBJ1-3 TRBD1 TRBV5-4 NA CASSSGTGGRGNTIYF TGTGCCAGCAGTTCCGGGACAGGGGGCAGAGGAAACACCATATATTTT
TRBJ2-1 TRBD2 TRBV6-5 NA CASSYGLGSFHEQFF TGTGCCAGCAGTTACGGACTAGGGTCGTTCCATGAGCAGTTCTTC
TRBJ2-2 TRBD1 TRBV2 medium-sized CASSVQGAKNTGELFF TGTGCCAGCAGTGTTCAGGGGGCCAAGAACACCGGGGAGCTGTTTTTT
TRBJ2-3 NA TRBV6-5 NA CASSFQDRTGHDTQYF TGTGCCAGCAGTTTCCAAGATAGGACTGGGCATGATACGCAGTATTTT
TRBJ2-7 TRBD1 TRBV7-8 NA CASSLTGDHYEQYF TGTGCCAGCAGCTTGACAGGGGACCACTACGAGCAGTACTTC
TRBJ1-1 NA TRBV7-9 NA CASSSSDSDMNTEAFF TGTGCCAGCAGCTCCTCCGACAGCGACATGAACACTGAAGCCTTCTTT
TRBJ2-7 NA TRBV7-8 NA CASSPIQGSYEQYF TGTGCCAGCAGCCCGATACAGGGTTCCTACGAGCAGTACTTC
TRBJ1-5 NA TRBV7-9 NA CASSFESQPQHF TGTGCCAGCAGCTTTGAGTCCCAGCCCCAGCATTTT
TRBJ1-1 NA TRBV4-2 NA CASSQDLGRNTEAFF TGTGCCAGCAGCCAAGATCTGGGCAGAAACACTGAAGCTTTCTTT
TRBJ1-2 NA TRBV6-4 NA CASSEFGGTHNYGYIF TGTGCCAGCAGTGAGTTTGGGGGCACCCATAACTATGGCTACATCTTC
TRBJ2-1 TRBD2 TRBV25-1 NA CASSELAGGQNEQFF TGTGCCAGCAGTGAACTAGCGGGAGGTCAGAATGAGCAGTTCTTC
TRBJ2-1 NA TRBV2 NA CASSEGPGPDEQFF TGTGCCAGCAGTGAAGGGCCAGGGCCGGATGAGCAGTTCTTC
TRBJ2-1 NA TRBV5-4 NA CASSSLNEQFF TGTGCCAGCAGCTCCCTTAATGAGCAGTTCTTC
TRBJ1-2 TRBD1 TRBV7-9 NA CASSSRLTGVSYGYTF TGTGCCAGCAGCTCCCGCTTGACAGGGGTTAGCTATGGCTACACCTTC
TRBJ2-1 NA TRBV30 NA CAWSVRGRSNEQFF TGTGCCTGGAGTGTACGGGGTCGGTCCAATGAGCAGTTCTTC
TRBJ2-7 TRBD2 TRBV7-2 NA CASSLANLAGASYEQYF TGTGCCAGCAGCTTGGCTAACCTAGCGGGGGCTTCCTACGAGCAGTACTTC
TRBJ2-5 NA TRBV19 NA CASSISETQYF TGTGCCAGTAGTATAAGCGAGACCCAGTACTTC